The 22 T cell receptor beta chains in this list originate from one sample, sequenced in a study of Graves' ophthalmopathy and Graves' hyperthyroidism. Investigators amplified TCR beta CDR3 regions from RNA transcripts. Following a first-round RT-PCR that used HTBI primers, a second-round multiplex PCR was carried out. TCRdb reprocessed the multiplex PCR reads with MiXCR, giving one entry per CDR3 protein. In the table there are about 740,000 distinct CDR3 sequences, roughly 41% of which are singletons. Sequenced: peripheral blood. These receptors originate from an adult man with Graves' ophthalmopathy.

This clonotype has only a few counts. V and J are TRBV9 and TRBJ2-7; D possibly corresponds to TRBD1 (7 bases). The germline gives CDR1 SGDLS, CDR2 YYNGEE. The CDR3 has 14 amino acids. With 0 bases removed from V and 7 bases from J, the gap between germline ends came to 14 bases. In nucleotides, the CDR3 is TGTGCCAGCAGCGTAGGGCAGGGGGGCGGGGAGCAGTACTTC. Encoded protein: CASSVGQGGGEQYF.

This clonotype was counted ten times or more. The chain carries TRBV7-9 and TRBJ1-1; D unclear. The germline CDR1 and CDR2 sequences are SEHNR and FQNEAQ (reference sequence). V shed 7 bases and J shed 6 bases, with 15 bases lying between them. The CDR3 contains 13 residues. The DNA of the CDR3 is TGTGCCAGCACCGACCCACGGGGAGCTGAAGCTTTCTTT. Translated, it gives CASTDPRGAEAFF. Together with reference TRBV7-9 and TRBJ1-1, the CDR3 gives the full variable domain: DTGVSQNPRHKITKRGQNVTFRCDPISEHNRLYWYRQTLGQGPEFLTYFQNEAQLEKSRLLSDRFSAERPKGSFSTLEIQRTEQGDSAMYLCASTDPRGAEAFFGQGTRLTVV.

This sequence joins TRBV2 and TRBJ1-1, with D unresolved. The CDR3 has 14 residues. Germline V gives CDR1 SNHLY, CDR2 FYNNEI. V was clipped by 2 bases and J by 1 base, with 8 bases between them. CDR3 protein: CASSEYTQNTEAFF. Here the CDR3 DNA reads TGTGCCAGCAGTGAATATACACAGAACACTGAAGCTTTCTTT. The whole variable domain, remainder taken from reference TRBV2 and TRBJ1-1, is EPEVTQTPSHQVTQMGQEVILRCVPISNHLYFYWYRQILGQKVEFLVSFYNNEISEKSEIFDDQFSVERPDGSNFTLKIRSTKLEDSAMYFCASSEYTQNTEAFFGQGTRLTVV.

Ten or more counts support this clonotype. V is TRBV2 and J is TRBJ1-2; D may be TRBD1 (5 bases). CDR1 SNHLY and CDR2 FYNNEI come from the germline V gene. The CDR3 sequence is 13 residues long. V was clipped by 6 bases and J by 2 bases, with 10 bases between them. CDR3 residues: CASRRDSNYGYTF. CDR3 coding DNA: TGTGCCAGCAGACGGGACTCCAACTATGGCTACACCTTC. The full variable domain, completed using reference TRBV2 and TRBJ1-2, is EPEVTQTPSHQVTQMGQEVILRCVPISNHLYFYWYRQILGQKVEFLVSFYNNEISEKSEIFDDQFSVERPDGSNFTLKIRSTKLEDSAMYFCASRRDSNYGYTFGSGTRLTVV.

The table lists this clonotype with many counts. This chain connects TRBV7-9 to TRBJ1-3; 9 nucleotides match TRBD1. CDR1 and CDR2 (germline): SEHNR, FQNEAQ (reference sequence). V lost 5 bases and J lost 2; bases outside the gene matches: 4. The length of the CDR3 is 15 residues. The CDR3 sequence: CASSPRQGAGNTIYF. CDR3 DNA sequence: TGTGCCAGCAGCCCTCGACAGGGGGCTGGAAACACCATATATTTT.

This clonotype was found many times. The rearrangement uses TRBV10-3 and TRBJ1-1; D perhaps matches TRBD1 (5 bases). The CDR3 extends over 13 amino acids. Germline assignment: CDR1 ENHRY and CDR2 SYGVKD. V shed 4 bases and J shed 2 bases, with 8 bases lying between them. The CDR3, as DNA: TGTGCCATCAGTGCAGGGCATAACACTGAAGCTTTCTTT. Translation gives CAISAGHNTEAFF.

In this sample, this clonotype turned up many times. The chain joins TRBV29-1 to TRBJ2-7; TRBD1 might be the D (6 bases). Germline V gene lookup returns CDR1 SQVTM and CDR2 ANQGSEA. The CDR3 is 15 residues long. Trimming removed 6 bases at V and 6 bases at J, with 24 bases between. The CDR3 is CSVMGAGALSSEQYF. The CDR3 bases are TGCAGCGTAATGGGGGCAGGGGCGTTATCGAGCGAGCAGTACTTC.

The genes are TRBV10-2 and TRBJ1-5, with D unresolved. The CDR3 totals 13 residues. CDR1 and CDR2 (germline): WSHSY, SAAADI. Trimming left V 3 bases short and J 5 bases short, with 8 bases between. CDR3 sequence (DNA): TGCGCCAGCAGTGAAGGCGGGGATCAGCCCCAGCATTTT. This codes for CASSEGGDQPQHF.

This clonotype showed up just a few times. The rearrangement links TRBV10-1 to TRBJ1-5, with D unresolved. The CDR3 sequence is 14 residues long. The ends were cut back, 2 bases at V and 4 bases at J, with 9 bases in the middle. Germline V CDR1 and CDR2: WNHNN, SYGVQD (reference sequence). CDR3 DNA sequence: TGCGCCAGCAGTGAGGGACTGGAAAATCAGCCCCAGCATTTT. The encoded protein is CASSEGLENQPQHF.

CDR3 amino acids: CASSIDQGAGEAFF. The CDR3 DNA is TGTGCCAGTAGTATAGATCAGGGGGCCGGTGAAGCTTTCTTT. This rearrangement joins TRBV19 to TRBJ1-1, with 8 bases fitting TRBD1. The CDR3 sequence is 14 residues long. J gave up 7 bases and V 0 bases, and 4 bases lay outside the gene matches. Germline V gene sequence: CDR1 LNHDA, CDR2 SQIVND (reference sequence).

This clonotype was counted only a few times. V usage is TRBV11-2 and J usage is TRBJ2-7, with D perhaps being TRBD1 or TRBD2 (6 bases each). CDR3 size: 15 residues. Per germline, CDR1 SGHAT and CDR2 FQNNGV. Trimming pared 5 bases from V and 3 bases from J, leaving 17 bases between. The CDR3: CASSQRQGTFYEQYF. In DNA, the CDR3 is TGTGCCAGCAGCCAGAGGCAGGGGACTTTCTACGAGCAGTACTTC.

The CDR3 here is CASSITRDYEQYF. The CDR3 nucleotides read TGTGCCAGTAGTATTACGAGGGACTACGAGCAGTACTTC. The chain is built from TRBV19 and TRBJ2-7, with a possible D match to TRBD2 (5 bases). V lost 3 bases, J lost 3 bases, and 9 bases lay in between. The CDR3 extends over 13 amino acids. CDR1 LNHDA and CDR2 SQIVND come from the germline V gene (reference sequence). The full variable domain, its missing parts supplied by reference TRBV19 and TRBJ2-7, is DGGITQSPKYLFRKEGQNVTLSCEQNLNHDAMYWYRQDPGQGLRLIYYSQIVNDFQKGDIAEGYSVSREKKESFPLTVTSAQKNPTAFYLCASSITRDYEQYFGPGTRLTVT.

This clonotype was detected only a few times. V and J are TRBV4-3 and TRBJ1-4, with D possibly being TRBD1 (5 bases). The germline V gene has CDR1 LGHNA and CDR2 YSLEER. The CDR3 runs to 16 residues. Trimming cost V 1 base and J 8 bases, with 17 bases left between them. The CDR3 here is CASSQGDQTGFEKLFF. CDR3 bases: TGCGCCAGCAGCCAAGGGGACCAAACGGGTTTCGAAAAACTGTTTTTT.

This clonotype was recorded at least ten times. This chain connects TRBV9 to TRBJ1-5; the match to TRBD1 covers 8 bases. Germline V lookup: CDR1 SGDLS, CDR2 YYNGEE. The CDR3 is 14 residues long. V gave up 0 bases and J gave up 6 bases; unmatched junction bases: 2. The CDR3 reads CASSVAGGGQPQHF. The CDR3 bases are TGTGCCAGCAGCGTAGCAGGGGGCGGTCAGCCCCAGCATTTT.

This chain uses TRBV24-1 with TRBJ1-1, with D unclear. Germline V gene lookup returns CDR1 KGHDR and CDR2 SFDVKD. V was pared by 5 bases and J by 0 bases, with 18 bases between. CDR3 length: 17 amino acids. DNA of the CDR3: TGTGCCACCAGTGCCCAGCGGCCTGGGCGGGTGAACACTGAAGCTTTCTTT. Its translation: CATSAQRPGRVNTEAFF.

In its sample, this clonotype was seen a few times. The CDR3 region is CASSQDQTGAYGYTF. Here the CDR3 DNA reads TGCGCCAGCAGCCAAGATCAGACGGGGGCCTATGGCTACACCTTC. The chain employs TRBV4-3 and TRBJ1-2; D may be TRBD1 (6 bases). Germline V gene data show CDR1 as LGHNA and CDR2 as YSLEER. Trimming removed 0 bases at V and 4 bases at J, with 12 bases between. The CDR3 is made up of 15 amino acids.

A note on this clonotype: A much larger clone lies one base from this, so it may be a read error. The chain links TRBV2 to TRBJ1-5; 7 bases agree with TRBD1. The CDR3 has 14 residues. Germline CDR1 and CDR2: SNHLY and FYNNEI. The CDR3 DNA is TGTGCCGGCAGCCTCGGGACAGTGGGTCAGCCCCAGCATTTT. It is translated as CAGSLGTVGQPQHF.

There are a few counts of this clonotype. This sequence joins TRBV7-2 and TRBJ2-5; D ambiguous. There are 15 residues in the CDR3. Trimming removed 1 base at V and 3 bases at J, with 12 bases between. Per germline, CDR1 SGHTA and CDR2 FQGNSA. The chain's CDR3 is CASSLVVGQKETQYF. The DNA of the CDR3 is TGTGCCAGCAGCTTAGTGGTCGGGCAGAAAGAGACCCAGTACTTC.

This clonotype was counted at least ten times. For the CDR3, the DNA is TGTGCCAGCAGCTTAGCCTCAGGGATCTACTCTGGGGCCAACGTCCTGACTTTC. This codes for CASSLASGIYSGANVLTF. The rearrangement joins TRBV7-9 to TRBJ2-6; weak D call: TRBD1 (5 bases). V gave up 0 bases and J gave up 0 bases, with 12 bases separating them. This CDR3 is 18 amino acids long. Germline V lookup: CDR1 SEHNR, CDR2 FQNEAQ (reference sequence).

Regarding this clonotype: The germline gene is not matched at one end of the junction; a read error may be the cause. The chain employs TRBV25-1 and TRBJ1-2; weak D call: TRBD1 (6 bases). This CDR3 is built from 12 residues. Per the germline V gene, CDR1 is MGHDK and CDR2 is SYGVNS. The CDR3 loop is CTSRAGQYGYTF. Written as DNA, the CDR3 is TGTACCAGCAGAGCAGGACAGTATGGCTACACCTTC.

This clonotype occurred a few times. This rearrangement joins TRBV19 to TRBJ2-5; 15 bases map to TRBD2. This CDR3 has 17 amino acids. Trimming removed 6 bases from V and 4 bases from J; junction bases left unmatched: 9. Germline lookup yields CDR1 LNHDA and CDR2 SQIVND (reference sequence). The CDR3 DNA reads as TGTGCCAGTAGCCCGGGACTAGCGGGGGGTACCAGAGAGACCCAGTACTTC. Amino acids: CASSPGLAGGTRETQYF. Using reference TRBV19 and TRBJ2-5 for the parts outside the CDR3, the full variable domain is DGGITQSPKYLFRKEGQNVTLSCEQNLNHDAMYWYRQDPGQGLRLIYYSQIVNDFQKGDIAEGYSVSREKKESFPLTVTSAQKNPTAFYLCASSPGLAGGTRETQYFGPGTRLLVL.

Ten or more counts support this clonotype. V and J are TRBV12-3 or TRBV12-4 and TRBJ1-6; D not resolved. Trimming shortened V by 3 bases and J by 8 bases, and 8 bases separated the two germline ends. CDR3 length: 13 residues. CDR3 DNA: TGTGCCAGCAGTTTTTCGTGGGATTCACCCCTCCACTTT. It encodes CASSFSWDSPLHF.